This section outlines one T cell receptor beta chain sequence together with its context. What it binds is unknown. Sequencing was performed with immunoSEQ multiplex PCR; in TCRdb, only in-frame clones are kept and a portion is missing. This sample has around 220,000 clones, with 80% to 90% found just once. This sample was included in a study of cytomegalovirus exposure and HLA in healthy donors. In the study overall: The approximately 610 first-cohort repertoires shared a platform with the 130 or so validation repertoires, as reported in a later analysis. Overall study findings and caveats: Specific recognition of CMV antigens was confirmed in vitro for three chains (all CMV-associated). A subsequent analysis found that TCR clusters from the first cohort also tended to co-occur in the roughly 120 validation repertoires, with about 95% of cluster scores above 0.

The donors were part of the validation cohort, which consisted of about 120 subjects and was separate from the first cohort of under 750 subjects. Germline values: CDR1 MNHNY, CDR2 SVGAGI (reference sequence). The ends were cut back, 6 bases at V and 5 bases at J, with 10 bases in the middle. The CDR3 sequence is 12 residues long. The chain carries TRBV6-6 and TRBJ2-5; D possibly corresponds to TRBD2 (5 bases). The origin of this receptor is a woman in her late teens or twenties in good health and CMV-seronegative. Material: PBMCs. CDR3 region: CASSRTGETQYF. CDR3 nucleotides: TGTGCCAGCAGCCGGACGGGGGAGACCCAGTACTTC.